The 6 T cell receptor beta chains below were found in one sample sequenced in a study of blood T cell repertoires in COVID-19. Repertoires were generated with immunoSEQ multiplex PCR, while TCRdb's copy carries only in-frame clones and drops some. Here the sample spans fewer than 350,000 clones, around 85% being singletons. The sample taken for sequencing was PBMCs or T cells enriched from blood (not recorded which). Source of these receptors: a woman aged 25-40 years who had been exposed to COVID-19.

The V gene is TRBV10-3, the J gene TRBJ1-6, with TRBD1 matching over 7 bases. This CDR3 is 13 amino acids long. Germline V lookup: CDR1 ENHRY, CDR2 SYGVKD. V was clipped by 9 bases and J by 7 bases; unmatched bases: 6. The CDR3 protein is CAIGTEPNSPLHF. In nucleotides, the CDR3 is TGTGCCATAGGGACAGAGCCGAATTCACCCCTCCACTTT.

The chain has TRBV20-1 and TRBJ1-1; no reliable D call. The V end was cut by 3 bases, the J end by 1 base, with 12 bases between. The CDR3 loop spans 14 amino acids. Germline-derived CDR1 and CDR2 are DFQATT and SNEGSKA (reference sequence). CDR3 DNA sequence: TGCAGTGCTAGTCGCACAGTAGAGAACACTGAAGCTTTCTTT. Protein: CSASRTVENTEAFF.

This chain connects TRBV30 to TRBJ1-6, with D hard to call. CDR3 length: 14 amino acids. V was pared by 0 bases and J by 4 bases, with 7 bases between. Per germline, CDR1 GTSNPN and CDR2 SVGIG (reference sequence). In DNA form, the CDR3 reads TGTGCCTGGAGTGTTACGGTGTATAATTCACCCCTCCACTTT. This translates into CAWSVTVYNSPLHF.

The V call is TRBV5-1, the J call TRBJ1-1, with 9 bases identical to TRBD1. The CDR3 covers 16 residues. Germline CDR1 reads SGHRS; CDR2 reads YFSETQ. Germline trimming cut 0 bases from V and 3 bases from J; bases unmatched to any gene: 6. The CDR3 DNA is TGCGCCAGCAGCTTGGGGACAGGGGCCTCGGACACTGAAGCTTTCTTT. This translates into CASSLGTGASDTEAFF.

This clone was seen a single time. V usage is TRBV30 and J usage is TRBJ2-5, with 7 bases that match TRBD1. Trimming cost V 3 bases and J 0 bases; bases outside gene matches: 7. The V gene's germline CDR1 is GTSNPN and CDR2 SVGIG (reference sequence). CDR3 size: 15 residues. CDR3 region: CAWSAGTVYQETQYF. The DNA for the CDR3 is TGTGCCTGGAGCGCCGGGACAGTGTACCAAGAGACCCAGTACTTC.

This clone has only one observation. The chain recombines TRBV24-1 with TRBJ2-1; 9 nucleotides agree with TRBD2. V gave up 4 bases and J gave up 9 bases; unmatched junction bases: 9. Germline CDR1 is KGHDR and CDR2 is SFDVKD. The CDR3 runs to 15 residues. CDR3 DNA sequence: TGTGCCACCAGTGAAGGGGTTGCGGGGGGGCTTGAGCAGTTCTTC. The encoded protein is CATSEGVAGGLEQFF.